The next 23 T cell receptor beta chains were all read from a single sample in a study of T-cell memory formation after mild COVID-19. TCRdb called the 5' RACE reads again in MiXCR, with one record for every CDR3 protein. The sample gives roughly 250,000 distinct CDR3 sequences, 16% of which show up once; around 3.7% is in the top ten. Specimen: PBMCs or a T cell subset sorted from them (not recorded which). The receptors come from a man aged 18 to 35 who had mild COVID-19 (a few samples of this study predate the infection). Cell type and time point are not known.

This clonotype turned up a few times. The chain links TRBV3-1 to TRBJ1-5; no clear D. Germline V CDR1 and CDR2: LGHDT, YNNKEL (reference sequence). Trimming stripped 2 bases from V and 4 bases from J, with 6 bases between. The CDR3 loop spans 13 amino acids. In DNA, the CDR3 is TGTGCCAGCAGCCAACAGGTTAATCAGCCCCAGCATTTT. It yields the protein CASSQQVNQPQHF.

This chain uses TRBV20-1 with TRBJ1-5; D unresolved. Germline CDR1 reads DFQATT; CDR2 reads SNEGSKA (reference sequence). The length of the CDR3 is 15 residues. The V end lost 5 bases, the J end lost 2 bases, and 16 bases lay between the germline ends. CDR3 in DNA: TGCAGTGCTCCTGAGGTTAATAGCGGCAATCAGCCCCAGCATTTT. The encoded protein is CSAPEVNSGNQPQHF.

This clonotype was seen more than once but under ten times. The chain has TRBV5-4 and TRBJ2-7, with 10 bases that match TRBD1. The CDR3 is 16 amino acids. V lost 0 bases and J lost 2; bases outside the gene matches: 5. In germline, CDR1 is SGHNT, CDR2 YYREEE (reference sequence). CDR3 bases: TGTGCCAGCAGCTTGGCCCGGACAGGGGGGGCCTACGAGCAGTACTTC. This codes for CASSLARTGGAYEQYF.

The rearrangement joins TRBV7-8 to TRBJ1-1; 9 nucleotides align to TRBD1. The CDR3 runs to 17 residues. Per the germline V gene, CDR1 is SGHVS and CDR2 is FQNEAQ. V gave up 4 bases and J gave up 0 bases; unmatched junction bases: 9. CDR3 sequence reads: CASSSQDRGIMNTEAFF. The CDR3 region has the DNA TGTGCCAGCAGCTCACAAGACAGGGGGATCATGAACACTGAAGCTTTCTTT.

The chain has TRBV28 and TRBJ2-7, with D tentatively TRBD1 or TRBD2 (5 bases each). From germline, CDR1 is MDHEN and CDR2 SYDVKM. CDR3 size: 16 residues. The ends were cut back, 5 bases at V and 4 bases at J, with 21 bases in the middle. The CDR3 here is CASSPPGTPHFYEQYV. The CDR3 nucleotides are TGTGCCAGCAGTCCACCCGGGACCCCTCATTTTTACGAGCAGTACGTC.

The chain is built from TRBV7-9 and TRBJ1-1; 7 bases align to TRBD1. Germline V gene lookup returns CDR1 SEHNR and CDR2 FQNEAQ (reference sequence). The V segment lost 5 bases and the J segment 10 bases; nucleotides outside the gene matches: 10. CDR3 length equals 13 residues. The CDR3 spells CASSARQAGGAFF. CDR3 coding DNA: TGTGCCAGCAGCGCCAGACAGGCAGGGGGAGCTTTCTTT.

About this clonotype: Germline is not matched at one junction end, which may reflect a read error. V usage is TRBV20-1 and J usage is TRBJ2-3, with 7 bases aligning to TRBD1. This CDR3 comprises 13 residues. Germline CDR1 is DFQATT and CDR2 is SNEGSKA (reference sequence). Here the CDR3 DNA reads TGCAGTGCCTACCATCACAGGGGCGATAGGCAGTATTTT. Amino acid sequence: CSAYHHRGDRQYF.

V usage is TRBV30 and J usage is TRBJ2-1, with no clear D. Trimming took 2 bases from V and 4 from J, leaving 6 bases between them. Germline V CDR1 and CDR2: GTSNPN, SVGIG (reference sequence). This CDR3 comprises 12 residues. DNA of the CDR3: TGTGCCTGGAGTAACGGGTACAATGAGCAGTTCTTC. Translated, it gives CAWSNGYNEQFF.

Regarding this clonotype: An end of the junction does not agree with germline; a read error may underlie this. The chain joins TRBV7-7 to TRBJ1-4, with 10 nucleotides matching TRBD1. This CDR3 is 14 amino acids long. CDR1 and CDR2 (germline): SSHAT, FNYEAQ (reference sequence). In nucleotides, the CDR3 is TGTGCTAGCAGCTCGGGACAGGGGAATGAAAAACTGTTTTTT. Amino acids: CASSSGQGNEKLFF.

The chain uses TRBV7-2 and TRBJ1-5; perhaps TRBD1 as D (5 bases). This CDR3 region has 13 residues. Germline CDR1 is SGHTA and CDR2 is FQGNSA. The V and J ends lost 3 bases and 3 bases respectively, with 6 bases between them. Written as DNA, the CDR3 is TGTGCCAGCAGCTTGGGGCACAATCAGCCCCAGCATTTT. Translated, it gives CASSLGHNQPQHF.

The rearrangement uses TRBV7-9 and TRBJ2-5; D is ambiguous. CDR3 length equals 14 residues. The V end lost 2 bases, the J end lost 1 base, and 8 bases lay between the germline ends. Germline lookup yields CDR1 SEHNR and CDR2 FQNEAQ (reference sequence). The CDR3 bases are TGTGCCAGCAGCTTAATCGGAGCCCAAGAGACCCAGTACTTC. Its translation is CASSLIGAQETQYF.

This chain links TRBV12-3 or TRBV12-4 with TRBJ2-7; D uncertain. The CDR3 consists of 12 residues. Trimming pared 4 bases from V and 2 bases from J, leaving 6 bases between. The CDR3 coding sequence is TGTGCCAGCAGTTGGGCGCCCTACGAGCAGTACTTC. Protein product: CASSWAPYEQYF.

This clonotype was seen ten or more times. J is TRBJ1-2 and V is TRBV5-1; no clear D. Between the trimmed V and J ends, which lost 0 bases and 10 bases, there was a span of 10 bases. Germline CDR1 SGHRS, CDR2 YFSETQ. There are 12 residues in the CDR3. The CDR3 protein is CASSLDRVNYTF. DNA of the CDR3: TGCGCCAGCAGCTTGGATCGGGTGAACTACACCTTC.

This clonotype was seen repeatedly, ten times or more. The V and J genes are TRBV4-1 and TRBJ2-3, with D possibly being TRBD2 (6 bases). The germline CDR1 and CDR2 sequences are MGHRA and YSYEKL. Trimming shortened V by 0 bases and J by 6 bases, and 13 bases separated the two germline ends. This CDR3 has 15 amino acids. The DNA of the CDR3 is TGCGCCAGCAGCCAAGAGGGACCTAGCGCGGATACGCAGTATTTT. It yields the protein CASSQEGPSADTQYF.

This clonotype was picked up a small number of times. The chain recombines TRBV3-1 with TRBJ2-1; the D is unclear. This CDR3 comprises 11 residues. V lost 6 bases, J lost 4 bases, and 4 bases lay in between. Germline CDR1 reads LGHDT; CDR2 reads YNNKEL (reference sequence). The DNA of the CDR3 is TGTGCCAGCAGAGATTACAATGAGCAGTTCTTC. Translation: CASRDYNEQFF.

This clonotype was counted between two and nine times. The gene calls are TRBV5-1 and TRBJ2-5; possible D gene TRBD2, 7 bases. V was cut by 2 bases and J by 5 bases, with 19 bases left in between. The CDR3 has 16 amino acids. Germline V gene data show CDR1 as SGHRS and CDR2 as YFSETQ. CDR3 sequence: CASSFRGAIKLETQYF. The CDR3, as DNA: TGCGCCAGCAGCTTTCGGGGGGCAATTAAGTTGGAGACCCAGTACTTC.

This clonotype was seen once. The gene calls are TRBV6-6 and TRBJ2-2, with 8 bases that match TRBD2. The V segment lost 11 bases and the J segment 6 bases; nucleotides outside the gene matches: 11. The CDR3 is 14 residues long. Per the germline V gene, CDR1 is MNHNY and CDR2 is SVGAGI (reference sequence). For the CDR3, the DNA is TGTGCCTTAGGAGGACTAGCCGTTCCCGGGGAGCTGTTTTTT. This sequence encodes CALGGLAVPGELFF.

This clonotype was detected a few times. The chain recombines TRBV12-3 or TRBV12-4 with TRBJ1-4; 9 nucleotides agree with TRBD1. The CDR3 runs to 14 residues. V gave up 3 bases and J gave up 6 bases; unmatched junction bases: 2. CDR3 in amino acids: CASSLRTGDEKLFF. In nucleotides, the CDR3 is TGTGCCAGCAGTTTGAGGACAGGGGATGAAAAACTGTTTTTT.

There are a few counts of this clonotype. V and J are TRBV5-1 and TRBJ1-1; D is unclear. The CDR3 sequence is 13 residues long. Germline values: CDR1 SGHRS, CDR2 YFSETQ. V lost 5 bases and J lost 4, with 12 bases in between. DNA of the CDR3: TGCGCCAGCAGTCTGGACGGTTCCACTGAAGCTTTCTTT. Protein sequence: CASSLDGSTEAFF.

This clonotype has at least ten counts. The CDR3 DNA reads TGTGCCAGCAGCTTCGCGGATACGCAGTATTTT. Its protein is CASSFADTQYF. This chain uses TRBV7-9 with TRBJ2-3, with D hard to call. CDR1 SEHNR and CDR2 FQNEAQ come from the germline V gene (reference sequence). CDR3 length: 11 amino acids. The ends were cut back, 3 bases at V and 6 bases at J, with 4 bases in the middle.

In its sample, this clonotype was seen a few times. The chain recombines TRBV15 with TRBJ2-5; the D gene is possibly TRBD1 (6 bases). The CDR3 is made up of 17 amino acids. Germline-derived CDR1 and CDR2 are LNHNV and YYDKDF (reference sequence). Trimming removed 0 bases from V and 2 bases from J, with 16 bases in between. The CDR3 spells CATSRDLGGQRQETQYF. DNA for the CDR3: TGTGCCACCAGCAGAGATTTAGGCGGACAGAGGCAAGAGACCCAGTACTTC.

This clonotype was counted at least ten times. The junction departs from germline at one end; a sequencing error may be responsible. This chain's CDR3 is CASSATGGARDF. CDR3 DNA: TGTGCCAGCAGCGCAACAGGGGGCGCACGGGACTTC. The chain joins TRBV7-9 to TRBJ2-7, with TRBD1 matching 9 bases. Germline CDR1 reads SEHNR; CDR2 reads FQNEAQ (reference sequence). The CDR3 is 12 amino acids.

This clonotype was seen a handful of times. The rearrangement joins TRBV7-2 to TRBJ1-3, with TRBD1 as a possible D gene (5 bases). V was clipped by 0 bases and J by 4 bases, with 10 bases between them. Germline lookup yields CDR1 SGHTA and CDR2 FQGNSA. This CDR3 contains 15 residues. The CDR3 here is CASSLAGGAGNTIYF. The CDR3 nucleotides read TGTGCCAGCAGCTTAGCGGGGGGTGCCGGAAACACCATATATTTT.